The sequence of this TCR beta chain was determined in a study of blood T cell repertoires in COVID-19. Study in general: Acute-phase and convalescent COVID-19 samples originated in the United States, Italy and Spain. The analysed material was cDNA or gDNA that came from T cells, B-cell-depleted T cells, or PBMCs.

Method: immunoSEQ multiplex PCR; TCRdb's copy keeps in-frame clones and lacks some. The sample has about 50,000 clones; 91% are singletons. The CDR3 extends over 15 amino acids. V was pared by 5 bases and J by 5 bases, with 11 bases of the junction left unmatched. Germline V gene lookup returns CDR1 SGHDT and CDR2 YYEEEE. The chain has TRBV5-6 and TRBJ2-7; 9 bases align to TRBD2. This TCR derives from a man aged 45 to 65 with active COVID-19. Material: peripheral blood. CDR3 in DNA: TGTGCCAGCAGTTTCGAAAGCGGGAGGTCCCACGAGCAGTACTTC. Amino acid sequence: CASSFESGRSHEQYF.